This entry concerns a single TCR beta chain. The data are from a study of cytomegalovirus exposure and HLA in healthy donors. Primers: 60 Vbeta forward and 13 Jbeta reverse. This table comes from immunoSEQ multiplex PCR, and its TCRdb copy is limited to in-frame clones, with some not included. The table includes roughly 93,000 clones, roughly 79% detected once. This clonotype originated in a man aged 25-45 years in good health and CMV-seronegative. The specimen sequenced was PBMCs.

The chain's CDR3 is CASSLTSGSNEQFF. The CDR3 DNA is TGTGCCAGCAGCTTGACTAGCGGGAGCAATGAGCAGTTCTTC. The chain uses TRBV11-3 and TRBJ2-1; 12 bases line up with TRBD2. The CDR3 covers 14 residues. J lost 6 bases, V lost 3 bases, and 0 bases had no gene match. Per germline, CDR1 SGHNT and CDR2 YENEEA.